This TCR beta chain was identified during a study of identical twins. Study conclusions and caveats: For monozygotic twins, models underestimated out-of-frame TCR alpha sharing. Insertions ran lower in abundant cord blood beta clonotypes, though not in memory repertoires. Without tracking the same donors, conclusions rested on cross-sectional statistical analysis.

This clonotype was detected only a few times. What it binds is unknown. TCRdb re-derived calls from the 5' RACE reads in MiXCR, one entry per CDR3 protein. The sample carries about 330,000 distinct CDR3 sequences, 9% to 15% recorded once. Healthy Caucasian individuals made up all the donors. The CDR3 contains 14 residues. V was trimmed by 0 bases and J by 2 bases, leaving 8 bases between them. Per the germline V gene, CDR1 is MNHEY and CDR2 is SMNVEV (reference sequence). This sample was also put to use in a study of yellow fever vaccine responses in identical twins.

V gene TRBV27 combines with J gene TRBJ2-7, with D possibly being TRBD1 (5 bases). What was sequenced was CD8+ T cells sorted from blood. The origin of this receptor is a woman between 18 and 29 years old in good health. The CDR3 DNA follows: TGTGCCAGCAGTTTATCCCAGGGCACCTACGAGCAGTACTTC. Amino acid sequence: CASSLSQGTYEQYF.